This TCR beta chain appears in the sequencing data of a study of blood T cell repertoires in COVID-19. Study overall: Specimens from acute and convalescent COVID-19 originated in the United States, Italy and Spain.

TCRdb's copy holds only in-frame clones and misses some; the assay was immunoSEQ multiplex PCR. The sample has around 220,000 clones; 85% to 95% are singletons. This CDR3 has 13 residues. Trimming left V 1 base short and J 5 bases short, with 9 bases between. The germline V gene encodes CDR1 SGHNT and CDR2 YYREEE (reference sequence). Participants' own reports of clinical history determined their cohort assignment. Sequenced: PBMCs or T cells enriched from blood (not recorded which). The sequence derives from a young woman who had recovered from COVID-19. The chain recombines TRBV5-4 with TRBJ1-1, with D perhaps TRBD1 (5 bases). The CDR3 bases are TGTGCCAGCAGCTTGAGGGGAGGGACTGAAGCTTTCTTT. This codes for CASSLRGGTEAFF.